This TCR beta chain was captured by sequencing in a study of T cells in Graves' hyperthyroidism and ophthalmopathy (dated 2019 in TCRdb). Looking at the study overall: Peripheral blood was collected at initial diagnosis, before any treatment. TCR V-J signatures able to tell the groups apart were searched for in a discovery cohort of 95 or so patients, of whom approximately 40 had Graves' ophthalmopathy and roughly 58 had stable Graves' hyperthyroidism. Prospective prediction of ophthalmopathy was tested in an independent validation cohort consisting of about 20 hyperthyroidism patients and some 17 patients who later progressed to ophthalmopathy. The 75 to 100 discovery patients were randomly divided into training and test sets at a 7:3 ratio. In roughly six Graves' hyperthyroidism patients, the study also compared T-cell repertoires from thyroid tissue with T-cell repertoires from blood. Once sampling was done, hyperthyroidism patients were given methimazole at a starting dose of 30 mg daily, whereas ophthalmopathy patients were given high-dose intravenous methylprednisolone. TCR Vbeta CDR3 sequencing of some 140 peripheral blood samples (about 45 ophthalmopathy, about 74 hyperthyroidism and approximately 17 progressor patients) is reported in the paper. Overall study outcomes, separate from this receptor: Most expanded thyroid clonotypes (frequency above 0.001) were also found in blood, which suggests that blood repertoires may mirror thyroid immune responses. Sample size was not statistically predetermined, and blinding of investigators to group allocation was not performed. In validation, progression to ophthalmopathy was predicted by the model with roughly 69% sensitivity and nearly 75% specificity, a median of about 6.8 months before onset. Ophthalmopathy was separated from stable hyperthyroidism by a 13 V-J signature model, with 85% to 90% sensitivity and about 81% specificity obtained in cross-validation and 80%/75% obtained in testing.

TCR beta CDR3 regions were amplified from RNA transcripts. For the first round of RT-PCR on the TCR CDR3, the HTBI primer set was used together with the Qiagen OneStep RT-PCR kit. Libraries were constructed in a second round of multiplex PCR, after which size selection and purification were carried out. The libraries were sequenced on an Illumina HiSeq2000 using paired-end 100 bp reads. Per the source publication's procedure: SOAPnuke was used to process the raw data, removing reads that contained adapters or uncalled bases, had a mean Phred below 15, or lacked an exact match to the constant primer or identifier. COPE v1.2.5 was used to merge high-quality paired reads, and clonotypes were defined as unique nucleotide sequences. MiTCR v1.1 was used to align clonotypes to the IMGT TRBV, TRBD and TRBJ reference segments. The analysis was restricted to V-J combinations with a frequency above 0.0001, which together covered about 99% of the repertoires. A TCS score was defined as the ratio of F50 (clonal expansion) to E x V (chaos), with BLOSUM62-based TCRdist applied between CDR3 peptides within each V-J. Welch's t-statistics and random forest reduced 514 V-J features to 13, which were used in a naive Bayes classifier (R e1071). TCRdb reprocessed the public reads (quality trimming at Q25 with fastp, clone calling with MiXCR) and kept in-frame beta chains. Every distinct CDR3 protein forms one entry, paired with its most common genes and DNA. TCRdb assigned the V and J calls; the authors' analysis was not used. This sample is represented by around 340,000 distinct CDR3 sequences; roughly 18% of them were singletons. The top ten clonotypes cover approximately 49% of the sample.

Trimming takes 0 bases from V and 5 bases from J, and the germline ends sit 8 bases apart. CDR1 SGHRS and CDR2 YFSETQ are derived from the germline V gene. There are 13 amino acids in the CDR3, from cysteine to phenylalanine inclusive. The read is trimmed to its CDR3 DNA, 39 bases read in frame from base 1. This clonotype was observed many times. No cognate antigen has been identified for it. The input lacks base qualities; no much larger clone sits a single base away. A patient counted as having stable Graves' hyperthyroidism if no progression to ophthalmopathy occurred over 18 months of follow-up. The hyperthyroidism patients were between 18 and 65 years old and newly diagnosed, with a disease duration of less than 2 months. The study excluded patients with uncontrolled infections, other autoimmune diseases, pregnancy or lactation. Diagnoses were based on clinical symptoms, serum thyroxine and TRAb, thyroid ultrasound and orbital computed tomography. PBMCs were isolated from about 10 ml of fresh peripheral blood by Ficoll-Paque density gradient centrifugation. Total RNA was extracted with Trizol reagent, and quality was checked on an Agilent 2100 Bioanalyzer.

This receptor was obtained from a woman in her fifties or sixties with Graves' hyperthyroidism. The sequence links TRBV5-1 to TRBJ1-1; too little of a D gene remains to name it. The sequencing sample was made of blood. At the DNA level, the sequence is TGCGCCAGCAGCTTGGGTGGGGAAACTGAAGCTTTCTTT. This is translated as CASSLGGETEAFF.